This T cell receptor beta chain was profiled in a study of cytomegalovirus exposure and HLA in healthy donors. Assay used: immunoSEQ multiplex PCR; TCRdb lists only in-frame clones, some missing. The table has around 300,000 clones, approximately 88% seen once. V was clipped by 4 bases and J by 3 bases, with 17 bases between them. The CDR3 sequence is 15 residues long. Germline V gives CDR1 SGHRS, CDR2 YFSETQ. This TCR came from a man younger than 40 in good health and CMV-seronegative. J is TRBJ2-7 and V is TRBV5-1; D is possibly TRBD1 (6 bases). Sequencing used PBMCs. CDR3 nucleotides: TGCGCCAGCAGCAATCACAGGGAACGCAACTACGAGCAGTACTTC. It translates to CASSNHRERNYEQYF.